This T cell receptor beta chain was sequenced during a study of T cell changes during pregnancy in multiple sclerosis. This clone was seen a single time. Germline trimming cut 1 base from V and 5 bases from J; bases unmatched to any gene: 13. This CDR3 comprises 17 residues. CDR1 is SGHRS, CDR2 YFSETQ, per germline. Only in-frame clones appear in the TCRdb table, and some are missing; sequencing was by immunoSEQ multiplex PCR. The sample includes about 23,000 clones, roughly 87% of them seen just once. Sequencing was performed on CD8+ T cells from peripheral blood mononuclear cells, taken after pregnancy. This rearrangement joins TRBV5-1 to TRBJ2-5; 8 positions match TRBD2. The receptor was derived from a female donor with multiple sclerosis, enrolled in a pregnancy study. The CDR3 loop reads CASSLSGLALDGETQYF. In DNA, the CDR3 is TGCGCCAGCAGCTTGTCCGGACTAGCACTTGATGGGGAGACCCAGTACTTC.